This TCR beta chain was sequenced during a study of T cell clusters in autoimmune cytopenias. Whole-study findings and limits: Clustering suggested that physiological T cell clusters were missing in primary autoimmune cytopenia patients. Functional roles of the in silico T cell clusters still await experimental validation. Healthy donors had roughly 3-fold more exclusive TRB clusters than active autoimmune hepatitis patients. TRB repertoire shifts in secondary cytopenia and chronic lymphocytic leukemia mostly reflected lymphoma, not autoimmunity.

Multiplex touch-down PCR amplified TRB using TRB-A and TRB-B pools in one tube. TCRdb re-called the multiplex PCR reads, yielding one record per CDR3 amino acid sequence without DNA. The table counts thousands of distinct CDR3 sequences; 21% lies in the top ten. TRB amplification used around 270 ng of peripheral blood genomic DNA. This clonotype is medium-sized (0.01 to 0.1%) by frequency. Antigen: not known. The clonotype was recovered from a human donor with an autoimmune cytopenia or autoimmune hepatitis (not recorded which). Sequenced input: peripheral blood.

CDR3 in amino acids: CASSPNRREAPYTDTQYF. This chain uses TRBV18 with TRBJ2-3; TCRdb selects TRBD2, and the lack of DNA leaves this call unchecked. CDR1 and CDR2 (germline): KGHSH, LQKENI. The CDR3 runs to 18 residues. The variable domain in full, completed from reference TRBV18 and TRBJ2-3, reads NAGVMQNPRHLVRRRGQEARLRCSPMKGHSHVYWYRQLPEEGLKFMVYLQKENIIDESGMPKERFSAEFPKEGPSILRIQQVVRGDSAAYFCASSPNRREAPYTDTQYFGPGTRLTVL.